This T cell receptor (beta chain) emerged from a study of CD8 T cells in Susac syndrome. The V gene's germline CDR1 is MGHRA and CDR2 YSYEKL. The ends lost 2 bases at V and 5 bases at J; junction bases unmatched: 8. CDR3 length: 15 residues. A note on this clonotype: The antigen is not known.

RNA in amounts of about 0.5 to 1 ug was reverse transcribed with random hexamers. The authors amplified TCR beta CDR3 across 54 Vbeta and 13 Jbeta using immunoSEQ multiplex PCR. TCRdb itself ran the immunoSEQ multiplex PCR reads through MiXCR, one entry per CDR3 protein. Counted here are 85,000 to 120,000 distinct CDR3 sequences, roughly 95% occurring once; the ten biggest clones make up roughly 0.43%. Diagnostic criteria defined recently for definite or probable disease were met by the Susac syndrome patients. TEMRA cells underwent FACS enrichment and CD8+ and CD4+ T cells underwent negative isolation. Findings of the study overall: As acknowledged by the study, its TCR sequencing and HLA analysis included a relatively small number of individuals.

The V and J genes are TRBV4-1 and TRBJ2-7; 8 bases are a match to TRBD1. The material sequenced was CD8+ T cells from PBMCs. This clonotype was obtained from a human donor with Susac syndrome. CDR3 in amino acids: CASSQTDRGTDEQYF. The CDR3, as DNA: TGCGCCAGCAGCCAAACTGACAGGGGCACCGACGAGCAGTACTTC.